The 4 T cell receptor beta chains reported below all come from one sample, sequenced in a study of shared clonotypes between healthy human individuals. The table came from immunoSEQ multiplex PCR; TCRdb's copy has only in-frame clones and leaves some out. The repertoire holds approximately 2.4 million clones, with approximately 95% as singletons. The sequenced sample was naive CD4+ T cells sorted from blood. Indicated subset: CD45RA+ positively selected. The source of these receptors is a man aged 18 to 29 in good health.

The chain has TRBV10-1 and TRBJ2-7; D is ambiguous. Trimming stripped 5 bases from V and 2 bases from J, with 4 bases between. This CDR3 comprises 11 residues. The V gene's germline CDR1 is WNHNN and CDR2 SYGVQD (reference sequence). CDR3 bases: TGCGCCAGCAGTAATACCTACGAGCAGTACTTC. Protein product: CASSNTYEQYF.

CDR3 in amino acids: CASSQEKGTLEQFF. The CDR3 bases are TGCGCCAGCAGCCAAGAAAAGGGGACGCTTGAGCAGTTCTTC. This sequence joins TRBV4-1 and TRBJ2-1; either TRBD1 or TRBD2 may supply D (5 bases each). Per the germline V gene, CDR1 is MGHRA and CDR2 is YSYEKL. The V gene lost 0 bases and the J gene lost 9 bases, with 12 bases spanning the gap. The CDR3 runs to 14 residues.

The V gene is TRBV19, the J gene TRBJ2-7, with D uncertain. Between the trimmed V and J ends, which lost 6 bases and 2 bases, there was a span of 17 bases. Per the germline V gene, CDR1 is LNHDA and CDR2 is SQIVND (reference sequence). The CDR3 has 15 residues. The chain's CDR3 is CASSSDGGWAYEQYF. DNA of the CDR3: TGTGCCAGTAGCTCGGACGGCGGATGGGCCTACGAGCAGTACTTC.

This clone came up once. The CDR3 DNA sequence: TGTGCCAGCAGTACCCAAACAGGGATGGGCCAGCCCCAGCATTTT. Its protein is CASSTQTGMGQPQHF. The chain employs TRBV6-6 and TRBJ1-5, with D perhaps matching TRBD1 (6 bases). V was shortened by 5 bases and J by 7 bases, with 18 bases between the two germline ends. Germline CDR1 is MNHNY and CDR2 is SVGAGI (reference sequence). The CDR3 covers 15 residues.